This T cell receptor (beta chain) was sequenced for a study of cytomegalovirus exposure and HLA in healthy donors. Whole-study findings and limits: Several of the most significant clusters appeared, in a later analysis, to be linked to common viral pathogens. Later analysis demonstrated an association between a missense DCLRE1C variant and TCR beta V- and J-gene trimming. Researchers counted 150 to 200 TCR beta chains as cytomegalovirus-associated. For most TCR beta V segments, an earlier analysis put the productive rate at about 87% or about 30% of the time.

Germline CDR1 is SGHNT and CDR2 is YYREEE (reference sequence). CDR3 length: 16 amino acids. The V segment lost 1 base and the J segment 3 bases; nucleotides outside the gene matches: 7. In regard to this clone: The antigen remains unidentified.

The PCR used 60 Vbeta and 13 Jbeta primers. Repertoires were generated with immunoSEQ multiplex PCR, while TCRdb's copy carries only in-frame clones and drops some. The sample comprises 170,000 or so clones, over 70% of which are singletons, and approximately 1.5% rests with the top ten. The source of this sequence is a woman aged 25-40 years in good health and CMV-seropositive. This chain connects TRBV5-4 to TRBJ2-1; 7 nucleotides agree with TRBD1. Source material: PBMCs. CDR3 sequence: CASSLPTGDLYNEQFF. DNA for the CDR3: TGTGCCAGCAGCTTGCCCACAGGGGATCTCTACAATGAGCAGTTCTTC.